The next 9 T cell receptor beta chains were all read from a single sample in a study of blood T cell repertoires in COVID-19. Assay: immunoSEQ multiplex PCR; the TCRdb copy retains only in-frame clones and omits some. The top ten hold 35% to 55% of the sample, which has about 35,000 clones, around 85% seen once. The sample comprised peripheral blood. The receptors shown here come from a man in his 60s with active or convalescent COVID-19.

V usage is TRBV7-9 and J usage is TRBJ2-3; 11 bases fit TRBD2. Trimming removed 5 bases from V and 2 bases from J; junction bases left unmatched: 3. Germline CDR1 is SEHNR and CDR2 is FQNEAQ (reference sequence). The CDR3 contains 15 residues. CDR3 amino acids: CASSRLAGLTDTQYF. The CDR3 DNA sequence: TGTGCCAGCAGCCGACTAGCGGGGCTCACAGATACGCAGTATTTT.

This chain links TRBV5-5 with TRBJ1-4, with D unresolved. This CDR3 has 15 amino acids. Looked up from germline, CDR1 is SGHKS and CDR2 is YYEKEE (reference sequence). The V end was cut by 2 bases, the J end by 8 bases, with 16 bases between. In nucleotides, the CDR3 is TGTGCCAGCAGCTTTGACGGCAGGATTTGGGAAAAACTGTTTTTT. It encodes CASSFDGRIWEKLFF.

The chain employs TRBV4-3 and TRBJ2-1; D might be TRBD2 (6 bases). Per the germline V gene, CDR1 is LGHNA and CDR2 is YSLEER. V was pared by 0 bases and J by 3 bases, with 12 bases between. There are 16 residues in the CDR3. The CDR3: CASSQDLRRGYNEQFF. The CDR3 DNA reads TGCGCCAGCAGCCAAGATCTGAGGCGGGGCTACAATGAGCAGTTCTTC.

This chain links TRBV10-3 with TRBJ1-2; 7 nucleotides align to TRBD1. Germline-derived CDR1 and CDR2 are ENHRY and SYGVKD. Losses at the gene ends were 4 bases for V and 4 bases for J; bases not matched to a gene: 9. This CDR3 is 15 amino acids long. CDR3 amino acids: CAISVRTGALYGYTF. CDR3 coding DNA: TGTGCCATCAGTGTGCGTACAGGGGCCCTCTATGGCTACACCTTC.

This clone has just one count. V is TRBV5-1 and J is TRBJ1-1; a weak D match, TRBD1 (5 bases). With 0 bases removed from V and 0 bases from J, the gap between germline ends came to 9 bases. The CDR3 runs to 15 residues. Germline assignment: CDR1 SGHRS and CDR2 YFSETQ. CDR3 loop: CASSLAGGMNTEAFF. DNA of the CDR3: TGCGCCAGCAGCTTGGCTGGGGGGATGAACACTGAAGCTTTCTTT.

The chain links TRBV7-6 to TRBJ2-3; 11 nucleotides agree with TRBD2. J gave up 0 bases and V 3 bases, and 5 bases lay outside the gene matches. CDR1 and CDR2 (germline): SGHVS, FNYEAQ. CDR3 length: 17 amino acids. CDR3 nucleotide sequence: TGTGCCAGCAGCTTGGCTGTAGCGGGAGGGAGCACAGATACGCAGTATTTT. Translated, it gives CASSLAVAGGSTDTQYF.

This chain uses TRBV30 with TRBJ2-2; TRBD2 matches 12 bases. V trimming: 3 bases; J trimming: 4 bases; junction bases outside the gene matches: 0. Germline loops: CDR1 GTSNPN, CDR2 SVGIG (reference sequence). The length of the CDR3 is 14 residues. CDR3 protein: CAWRGLAGTGELFF. Written as DNA, the CDR3 is TGTGCCTGGAGGGGACTAGCGGGCACCGGGGAGCTGTTTTTT.

This chain links TRBV19 with TRBJ1-3; D unresolved. Germline V gene data show CDR1 as LNHDA and CDR2 as SQIVND (reference sequence). The length of the CDR3 is 15 residues. The V end lost 6 bases, the J end lost 0 bases, and 12 bases lay between the germline ends. CDR3 DNA sequence: TGTGCCAGTAGGAGGGCCGTCGACTCTGGAAACACCATATATTTT. This codes for CASRRAVDSGNTIYF.

The chain carries TRBV5-4 and TRBJ2-1; D may be TRBD1 (6 bases). V lost 6 bases to trimming and J lost 0 bases, with 16 bases between them. Germline V gives CDR1 SGHNT, CDR2 YYREEE (reference sequence). The CDR3 consists of 16 residues. The CDR3 nucleotides are TGTGCCAGCAACGAACAGGGTCGAACCTCCTACAATGAGCAGTTCTTC. Translated: CASNEQGRTSYNEQFF.